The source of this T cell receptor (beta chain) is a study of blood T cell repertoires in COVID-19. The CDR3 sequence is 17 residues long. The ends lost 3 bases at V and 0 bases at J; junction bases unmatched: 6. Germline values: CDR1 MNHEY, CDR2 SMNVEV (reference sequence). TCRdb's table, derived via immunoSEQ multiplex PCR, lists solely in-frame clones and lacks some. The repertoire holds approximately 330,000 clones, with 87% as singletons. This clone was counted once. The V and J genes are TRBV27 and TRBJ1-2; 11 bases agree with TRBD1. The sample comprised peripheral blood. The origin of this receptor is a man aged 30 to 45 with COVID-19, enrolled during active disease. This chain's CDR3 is CASSFSGQGVANYGYTF. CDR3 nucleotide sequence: TGTGCCAGCAGTTTCTCGGGACAGGGGGTAGCTAACTATGGCTACACCTTC.